The rows below give T cell receptor beta chains drawn from one sample of a study of prognosis after radiotherapy for stage I lung cancer. TCRdb re-analysed the multiplex PCR reads in MiXCR, keeping a single row per CDR3 protein. Of 20,000 to 30,000 distinct CDR3 sequences in the sample, just over 40% were seen once. The sample was PBMCs, taken before or after stereotactic body radiation therapy (not recorded which). These receptor sequences come from a donor at least 50 years old with non-small cell lung cancer. Both conserved end residues are part of each CDR3. Each record gives: clone size, J gene, V gene, D gene, CDR3 protein, CDR3 DNA. D genes are given only for firm matches. The listing skips clone size in some rows; elsewhere it reads once, few, many or a size class.

clone_size: NA; j_call: TRBJ1-1; v_call: TRBV20-1; d_call: NA; cdr3_aa: CSARMNTEAFF; cdr3_nt: TGCAGTGCTAGGATGAACACTGAAGCTTTCTTT
clone_size: many; j_call: TRBJ2-5; v_call: TRBV10-2; d_call: TRBD2; cdr3_aa: CASSERKAGGRVLETQYF; cdr3_nt: TGCGCCAGCAGTGAGAGGAAAGCGGGGGGGCGGGTATTAGAGACCCAGTACTTC
clone_size: few; j_call: TRBJ2-3; v_call: TRBV2; d_call: NA; cdr3_aa: CASSELRGVPTSTDTQYF; cdr3_nt: TGTGCCAGCAGTGAATTGCGGGGTGTCCCTACCAGCACAGATACGCAGTATTTT
clone_size: NA; j_call: TRBJ1-2; v_call: TRBV25-1; d_call: NA; cdr3_aa: CASSDGGDGCTF; cdr3_nt: TGTGCCAGCAGTGATGGAGGGGATGGCTGCACCTTC
clone_size: many; j_call: TRBJ1-2; v_call: TRBV6-1; d_call: TRBD1; cdr3_aa: CASSRTGGGYGYTF; cdr3_nt: TGTGCCAGCAGTCGAACAGGGGGCGGCTATGGCTACACCTTC
clone_size: medium-sized; j_call: TRBJ2-7; v_call: TRBV2; d_call: TRBD1; cdr3_aa: CASRKQGAAYEQYF; cdr3_nt: TGTGCCAGCAGAAAACAGGGGGCCGCGTACGAGCAGTACTTC
clone_size: NA; j_call: TRBJ2-7; v_call: TRBV12-3/TRBV12-4; d_call: NA; cdr3_aa: CASSSQRANYEQYF; cdr3_nt: TGTGCCAGCAGTTCCCAGCGGGCTAACTACGAGCAGTACTTC
clone_size: NA; j_call: TRBJ1-5; v_call: TRBV6-1; d_call: NA; cdr3_aa: CASSVTGAGTRPQHF; cdr3_nt: TGTGCCAGCAGCGTGACAGGAGCGGGGACGCGTCCCCAGCATTTT
clone_size: many; j_call: TRBJ1-5; v_call: TRBV20-1; d_call: NA; cdr3_aa: CSASGASNQPQHF; cdr3_nt: TGCAGTGCTAGTGGGGCAAGCAATCAGCCCCAGCATTTT
clone_size: NA; j_call: TRBJ1-6; v_call: TRBV2; d_call: TRBD1; cdr3_aa: CASSSGGSPLHF; cdr3_nt: TGTGCCAGCAGTTCAGGGGGTTCACCCCTCCACTTT
clone_size: once; j_call: TRBJ2-5; v_call: TRBV7-2; d_call: NA; cdr3_aa: CASISQIGETQYF; cdr3_nt: TGTGCCAGCATTTCCCAGATAGGGGAGACCCAGTACTTC
clone_size: many; j_call: TRBJ1-2; v_call: TRBV20-1; d_call: TRBD1; cdr3_aa: CSARNPGQGIYGYTF; cdr3_nt: TGCAGTGCTAGAAACCCGGGACAGGGGATCTATGGCTACACCTTC
clone_size: NA; j_call: TRBJ2-7; v_call: TRBV11-2; d_call: NA; cdr3_aa: CARNLTDATYEQYF; cdr3_nt: TGTGCAAGAAACTTGACCGACGCCACCTACGAGCAGTACTTC
clone_size: few; j_call: TRBJ2-2; v_call: TRBV6-4; d_call: TRBD2; cdr3_aa: CASSGLAGVSTGELFF; cdr3_nt: TGTGCCAGCAGCGGACTAGCGGGAGTGTCCACCGGGGAGCTGTTTTTT
clone_size: many; j_call: TRBJ1-2; v_call: TRBV12-3/TRBV12-4; d_call: NA; cdr3_aa: CASSLQEGNYGYTF; cdr3_nt: TGTGCCAGCAGCCTTCAGGAGGGGAACTATGGCTACACCTTC
clone_size: NA; j_call: TRBJ1-6; v_call: TRBV5-1; d_call: TRBD1; cdr3_aa: CASSLEGAGSPLHF; cdr3_nt: TGCGCCAGCAGCTTGGAGGGGGCTGGGTCACCCCTCCACTTT
clone_size: many; j_call: TRBJ2-7; v_call: TRBV11-2; d_call: NA; cdr3_aa: CASSQTRVGEQYF; cdr3_nt: TGTGCCAGCAGCCAAACAAGGGTTGGCGAGCAGTACTTC
clone_size: NA; j_call: TRBJ2-2; v_call: TRBV20-1; d_call: TRBD2; cdr3_aa: CSAARNGGRARANTGELFF; cdr3_nt: TGCAGTGCTGCTCGTAATGGCGGGAGGGCGAGAGCGAACACCGGGGAGCTGTTTTTT
clone_size: NA; j_call: TRBJ2-2; v_call: TRBV19; d_call: NA; cdr3_aa: CASSILGSGELFF; cdr3_nt: TGTGCCAGTAGTATCCTGGGGAGCGGGGAGCTGTTTTTT
clone_size: NA; j_call: TRBJ2-7; v_call: TRBV6-1; d_call: NA; cdr3_aa: CAISPTGYEHYF; cdr3_nt: TGTGCCATCAGCCCAACAGGTTACGAGCATTACTTC
clone_size: NA; j_call: TRBJ1-2; v_call: TRBV27; d_call: NA; cdr3_aa: CASGHGRYGYTF; cdr3_nt: TGTGCCAGCGGACATGGCCGTTACGGCTACACCTTT
clone_size: many; j_call: TRBJ2-1; v_call: TRBV4-1; d_call: TRBD1; cdr3_aa: CASKPGQGNNEQFF; cdr3_nt: TGCGCCAGCAAGCCGGGACAGGGAAACAATGAGCAGTTCTTC
clone_size: many; j_call: TRBJ1-2; v_call: TRBV18; d_call: TRBD1; cdr3_aa: CASSPDRDRYTF; cdr3_nt: TGTGCCAGCTCACCTGACAGGGACCGCTACACCTTC
clone_size: NA; j_call: TRBJ2-7; v_call: TRBV5-1; d_call: TRBD1; cdr3_aa: CASSLTGSEQYF; cdr3_nt: TGCGCCAGCAGCCTGACAGGGTCCGAGCAGTACTTC
clone_size: NA; j_call: TRBJ2-1; v_call: TRBV6-4; d_call: TRBD2; cdr3_aa: CASSDSGLAGGGSYNEQFF; cdr3_nt: TGTGCCAGCAGTGACTCTGGACTAGCGGGGGGAGGGTCCTACAATGAGCAGTTCTTC
clone_size: many; j_call: TRBJ2-3; v_call: TRBV30; d_call: NA; cdr3_aa: CAWRYGTSTDTQYF; cdr3_nt: TGTGCCTGGAGGTACGGCACTAGCACAGATACGCAGTATTTT
clone_size: many; j_call: TRBJ2-2; v_call: TRBV5-1; d_call: TRBD1; cdr3_aa: CASTRGLGTGELFF; cdr3_nt: TGCGCCAGTACCAGGGGGCTGGGGACCGGGGAGCTGTTTTTT
clone_size: NA; j_call: TRBJ2-3; v_call: TRBV18; d_call: TRBD2; cdr3_aa: CASSLPSGRLYF; cdr3_nt: TGTGCCAGCTCACTTCCTAGCGGGAGATTGTATTTT
clone_size: NA; j_call: TRBJ2-3; v_call: TRBV11-3; d_call: NA; cdr3_aa: CASSLDGVLYTQYF; cdr3_nt: TGTGCCAGCAGCTTAGATGGGGTTTTATATACGCAGTATTTC
clone_size: many; j_call: TRBJ2-1; v_call: TRBV30; d_call: NA; cdr3_aa: CAFSPGARYNEQFF; cdr3_nt: TGTGCCTTTAGCCCGGGAGCACGCTACAATGAGCAGTTCTTC
clone_size: NA; j_call: TRBJ2-3; v_call: TRBV20-1; d_call: TRBD2; cdr3_aa: CSAASTGEGTDTQYF; cdr3_nt: TGCAGTGCCGCTTCCACCGGGGAGGGGACAGATACGCAGTATTTT
clone_size: many; j_call: TRBJ1-1; v_call: TRBV12-3/TRBV12-4; d_call: NA; cdr3_aa: CASSSMGTNTEAFF; cdr3_nt: TGTGCCAGCAGTTCAATGGGGACGAACACTGAAGCTTTCTTT
clone_size: many; j_call: TRBJ2-7; v_call: TRBV5-5; d_call: NA; cdr3_aa: CASSIQGWGGEDEQYF; cdr3_nt: TGTGCCAGCAGCATACAGGGGTGGGGGGGTGAAGACGAGCAGTACTTC
clone_size: medium-sized; j_call: TRBJ2-7; v_call: TRBV12-3/TRBV12-4; d_call: TRBD1; cdr3_aa: CASSPTGGAGEQYF; cdr3_nt: TGTGCCAGCAGCCCGACAGGGGGCGCGGGGGAGCAGTACTTC
clone_size: many; j_call: TRBJ2-5; v_call: TRBV20-1; d_call: NA; cdr3_aa: CSVGVGETQYF; cdr3_nt: TGCAGCGTCGGGGTCGGGGAGACCCAGTACTTC
clone_size: NA; j_call: TRBJ1-2; v_call: TRBV6-2/TRBV6-3; d_call: NA; cdr3_aa: CASSALGGGLGDYTF; cdr3_nt: TGTGCCAGCAGTGCCCTCGGTGGGGGGTTGGGTGACTACACCTTC
clone_size: NA; j_call: TRBJ1-1; v_call: TRBV4-1; d_call: NA; cdr3_aa: CASSQPRGGSINTEAFF; cdr3_nt: TGCGCCAGCAGCCAACCCCGAGGGGGGTCCATTAACACTGAAGCTTTCTTT
clone_size: NA; j_call: TRBJ1-5; v_call: TRBV28; d_call: TRBD1; cdr3_aa: CASFLRGQADQPQHF; cdr3_nt: TGTGCCAGTTTCTTACGGGGACAGGCCGATCAGCCCCAGCATTTT
clone_size: many; j_call: TRBJ2-5; v_call: TRBV5-6; d_call: TRBD2; cdr3_aa: CASSFLAEEETQYF; cdr3_nt: TGTGCCAGCAGCTTTCTAGCGGAGGAAGAGACCCAGTACTTC
clone_size: many; j_call: TRBJ1-1; v_call: TRBV5-5; d_call: TRBD1; cdr3_aa: CASSLQGATEAFF; cdr3_nt: TGTGCCAGCAGCTTACAGGGGGCCACTGAAGCTTTCTTT
clone_size: NA; j_call: TRBJ2-2; v_call: TRBV12-3/TRBV12-4; d_call: TRBD1; cdr3_aa: CSSTLSRGSTGELFF; cdr3_nt: TGTTCCAGCACCTTGTCCAGGGGGAGTACCGGGGAGCTGTTTTTT
clone_size: once; j_call: TRBJ1-5; v_call: TRBV7-2; d_call: NA; cdr3_aa: CASSLGLEGKVNQPQHF; cdr3_nt: TGTGCCAGCAGCTTAGGGTTGGAGGGTAAGGTGAATCAGCCCCAGCATTTT
clone_size: many; j_call: TRBJ2-2; v_call: TRBV30; d_call: NA; cdr3_aa: CAWSVLNTGELFF; cdr3_nt: TGTGCCTGGAGTGTACTGAACACCGGGGAGCTGTTTTTT